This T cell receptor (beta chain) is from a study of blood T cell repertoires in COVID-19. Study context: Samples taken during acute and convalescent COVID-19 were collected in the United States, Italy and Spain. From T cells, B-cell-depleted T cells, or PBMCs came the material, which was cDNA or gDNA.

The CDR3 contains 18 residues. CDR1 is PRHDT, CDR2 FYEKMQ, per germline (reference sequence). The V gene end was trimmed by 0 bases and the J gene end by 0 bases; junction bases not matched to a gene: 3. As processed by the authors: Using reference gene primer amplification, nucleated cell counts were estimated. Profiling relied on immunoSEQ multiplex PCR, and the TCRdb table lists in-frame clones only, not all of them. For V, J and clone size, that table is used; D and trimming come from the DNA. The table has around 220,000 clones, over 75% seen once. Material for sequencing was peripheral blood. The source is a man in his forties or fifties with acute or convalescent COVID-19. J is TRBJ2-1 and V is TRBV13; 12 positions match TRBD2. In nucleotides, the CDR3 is TGTGCCAGCAGCTTAGGGCTAGCGGGGGGGAGCTCCTACAATGAGCAGTTCTTC. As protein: CASSLGLAGGSSYNEQFF.